The 6 T cell receptor gamma chains given below trace back to one sample, sequenced in a study of γδ T cells in repeated Plasmodium falciparum infection. Flow sorting of PBMC yielded separate Vgamma9/Vdelta2+ and Vdelta2-negative gammadelta T cell populations for bulk repertoire analysis. TCRdb made new clone calls on the multiplex PCR reads using CATT. The data show several thousand gamma-chain clones, with nearly 3.5% seen just once and approximately 32% held by the top ten. Sequenced: gamma-delta T cells from blood. These receptors were obtained from a pool of human donors (malaria-infected and uninfected, not separated).

The chain joins TRGV9 to TRGJ1 or TRGJ2. TCRdb gives no J gene; it was assigned here by matching the DNA to germline. V dropped 1 base and J dropped 9; count of bases not matched to a gene: 9. The CDR3 contains 13 residues. Germline lookup yields CDR1 GITISATS and CDR2 ISYDGTV (reference sequence). The CDR3 region is CALWEVSPPKKLF. CDR3 bases: TGTGCCTTGTGGGAGGTCTCCCCCCCTAAGAAACTCTTT.

This clone showed up just a few times. The TCRdb record carries a much larger clone's protein, which differs from this DNA's translation at residue 3; a read error is the likely cause, and the protein listed here is the DNA translation. The chain employs TRGV2 and TRGJ1 or TRGJ2. The CDR3 totals 15 residues. In germline, CDR1 is EGSNGY, CDR2 YDSYNSKV. The CDR3 bases are TGTGCCTCCTGGGACGGGCCCCTCGCTTATTATAAGAAACTCTTT. Its translation: CASWDGPLAYYKKLF.

By sample fraction, this clone is medium-sized (0.01 to 0.1%). No DNA is shown, since the ends of the CDR3 on it are uncertain; the CDR3 is the one TCRdb lists. At the DNA level, this CDR3 is encoded by other sequences in the same sample as well. The V gene is given as TRGV5, and no J gene call is available. With termini counted, the CDR3 has 26 amino acids. Germline CDR1 reads VINAFY; CDR2 reads YDVSNSKD. This chain's CDR3 is CATWVDSLAVEQHLLSQVSIGRIQHF.

This clone was picked up a small number of times. The TCRdb protein comes from a much larger clone and disagrees with this DNA's translation at residue 14, likely due to a read error; the protein given here is derived from the DNA. The rearrangement links TRGV9 to TRGJP. Since TCRdb gives no J gene, matching the DNA to germline was used here to assign it. CDR3 length equals 17 residues. In germline, CDR1 is GITISATS, CDR2 ISYDGTV (reference sequence). CDR3 region: CALWEGKQELGKKVKVF. Here the CDR3 DNA reads TGTGCCTTGTGGGAGGGTAAGCAAGAGTTGGGCAAAAAAGTCAAGGTATTT.

This clone has just a few counts. TCRdb's entry gives the protein of a much larger clone, which mismatches this DNA's translation at residue 2, likely from a read error; the protein reported here is translated from the DNA. The chain carries TRGV4 and TRGJ1 or TRGJ2. The germline gives CDR1 EGSTGY, CDR2 YDSYTSSV. This CDR3 spans 13 amino acids. The CDR3 DNA follows: TGTACCACCTGGGATTCGAATTATTATAAGAAACTCTTT. It is translated as CTTWDSNYYKKLF.

This clone was picked up a small number of times. TCRdb's protein, taken from a much larger clone, differs from this DNA's translation at residue 6, likely owing to a read error; the protein displayed comes from the DNA. The chain uses TRGV9 and TRGJP. J gave up 7 bases and V 3 bases, and 9 bases lay outside the gene matches. This CDR3 is built from 17 residues. Germline V lookup: CDR1 GITISATS, CDR2 ISYDGTV (reference sequence). The DNA of the CDR3 is TGTGCCTTGTGGGAGTGTACTTACGAGTTGGGCAAAAAAATCAAGGTATTT. It translates to CALWECTYELGKKIKVF.